Listed here are 23 T cell receptor beta chains from one sample, sequenced in a study of chemoradiotherapy in HPV16-positive cancers. The data were produced by immunoSEQ multiplex PCR, yet TCRdb's version contains in-frame clones alone and is incomplete. The sample shows 30,000 to 45,000 clones, about four fifths of them seen only once. Sample: blood, taken from a patient who underwent chemoradiotherapy. These receptors all stem from a human donor with HPV-associated anogenital cancer.

The DNA for the CDR3 is TGTGCCAGCAGTGATTTGGGGGGAAGCCTGCATTTT. It is translated as CASSDLGGSLHF. The chain links TRBV2 to TRBJ1-5, with a tentative D call TRBD1 (5 bases). With 3 bases removed from V and 15 bases from J, the gap between germline ends came to 15 bases. The length of the CDR3 is 12 residues. The germline V gene has CDR1 SNHLY and CDR2 FYNNEI.

This rearrangement joins TRBV27 to TRBJ1-6; D call uncertain. The CDR3 contains 15 residues. Between the trimmed V and J ends, which lost 6 bases and 8 bases, there was a span of 17 bases. In germline, CDR1 is MNHEY, CDR2 SMNVEV (reference sequence). The CDR3 DNA follows: TGTGCCAGCAGACCCGGGGTGGTTGTGGATTCACCCCTCCACTTT. This codes for CASRPGVVVDSPLHF.

The gene calls are TRBV6-5 and TRBJ2-7; D tentatively fits TRBD1 or TRBD2 (5 bases each). Germline CDR1 MNHEY, CDR2 SVGAGI. CDR3 size: 14 residues. V lost 6 bases to trimming and J lost 3 bases, with 15 bases between them. The DNA of the CDR3 is TGTGCCAGCAGCAAAACCGGGACCAACTACGAGCAGTACTTC. Amino acids: CASSKTGTNYEQYF.

The chain is built from TRBV13 and TRBJ2-7, with a weak D call TRBD1 (6 bases). V was clipped by 5 bases and J by 3 bases, with 17 bases between them. The CDR3 is 15 amino acids. Germline lookup yields CDR1 PRHDT and CDR2 FYEKMQ (reference sequence). CDR3 loop: CASSPEGQGRYEQYF. The DNA of the CDR3 is TGTGCCAGCAGCCCCGAGGGGCAGGGGCGCTACGAGCAGTACTTC.

This clone was picked up a small number of times. The chain is built from TRBV6-6 and TRBJ1-3, with 7 bases identical to TRBD1. CDR3 size: 14 residues. Germline CDR1 and CDR2: MNHNY and SVGAGI (reference sequence). V lost 0 bases and J lost 8; bases outside the gene matches: 4. CDR3 residues: CASSYSRQGDTIYF. The CDR3 DNA reads as TGTGCCAGCAGTTACTCGAGGCAGGGGGACACCATATATTTT.

The V and J genes are TRBV7-2 and TRBJ2-7; unclear D gene. Germline CDR1 is SGHTA and CDR2 is FQGNSA. Trimming took 1 base from V and 1 from J, leaving 11 bases between them. The CDR3 consists of 15 residues. The CDR3 is CASSLGVSVSYEQYF. The CDR3 coding sequence is TGTGCCAGCAGCTTAGGCGTTAGTGTGTCCTACGAGCAGTACTTC.

This clone came up once. This rearrangement joins TRBV19 to TRBJ1-5, with 8 bases lining up with TRBD1. The germline V gene has CDR1 LNHDA and CDR2 SQIVND (reference sequence). V lost 10 bases to trimming and J lost 7 bases; unmatched junction nucleotides: 12. This CDR3 region has 14 residues. The DNA for the CDR3 is TGTGCCACTTCTGGGGGTCAGGGGGCCCAGCCCCAGCATTTT. It is translated as CATSGGQGAQPQHF.

Only a few counts were recorded for this clone. The J gene is TRBJ2-7, the V gene TRBV19; 7 nucleotides match TRBD1. The length of the CDR3 is 12 residues. The V and J ends lost 9 bases and 0 bases, in that order; junction bases with no gene match: 2. From germline, CDR1 is LNHDA and CDR2 SQIVND (reference sequence). For the CDR3, the DNA is TGTGCCAGGGACAGGTTCTCCTACGAGCAGTACTTC. Its translation: CARDRFSYEQYF.

The rearrangement links TRBV2 to TRBJ2-7; weak D call: TRBD1 (5 bases). Germline CDR1 SNHLY, CDR2 FYNNEI. Trimming left V 7 bases short and J 1 base short, with 20 bases between. This CDR3 is built from 16 residues. The CDR3 region is CASNRLVMGPSYEQYF. In DNA form, the CDR3 reads TGTGCCAGCAATCGTCTAGTGATGGGGCCTTCCTACGAGCAGTACTTC.

V is TRBV12-5 and J is TRBJ1-2; D is perhaps TRBD1 (6 bases). This CDR3 has 13 residues. CDR1 LGHNT and CDR2 FRNRAP come from the germline V gene. Trimming stripped 3 bases from V and 3 bases from J, with 8 bases between. CDR3 in amino acids: CASGLQGYYGYTF. The CDR3 nucleotides are TGTGCTAGTGGTTTACAGGGATACTATGGCTACACCTTC.

This clone was seen once. V is TRBV13 and J is TRBJ1-3; 8 positions agree with TRBD1. This CDR3 contains 16 residues. The V gene end was trimmed by 8 bases and the J gene end by 4 bases; junction bases not matched to a gene: 13. Germline CDR1 is PRHDT and CDR2 is FYEKMQ (reference sequence). The CDR3, as DNA: TGTGCCAGCTGCCCGCGACAGGGGAGTTACGGAAACACCATATATTTT. It encodes CASCPRQGSYGNTIYF.

J is TRBJ2-7 and V is TRBV13; 8 bases align to TRBD1. This CDR3 comprises 15 residues. The V gene's germline CDR1 is PRHDT and CDR2 FYEKMQ (reference sequence). V shed 4 bases, J shed 3 bases, and the junction held 8 bases outside the gene matches. In DNA, the CDR3 is TGTGCCAGCAGCTCTGGACAGGGTGAAGGCTACGAGCAGTACTTC. Translation: CASSSGQGEGYEQYF.

V and J are TRBV30 and TRBJ1-2; weak D call: TRBD1 (6 bases). Germline V CDR1 and CDR2: GTSNPN, SVGIG (reference sequence). CDR3 size: 13 residues. The germline V and J ends were trimmed by 1 base and 2 bases, with 8 bases remaining between them. This CDR3 is CAWSGQENYGYTF. CDR3 bases: TGTGCCTGGAGTGGACAGGAGAACTATGGCTACACCTTC.

CDR3 amino acids: CASSVSPIKGNQPQHF. The CDR3 DNA reads TGTGCCAGCAGTGTCTCCCCCATTAAGGGCAATCAGCCCCAGCATTTT. The V call is TRBV6-1, the J call TRBJ1-5, with D hard to call. V lost 4 bases to trimming and J lost 2 bases, with 15 bases between them. Germline lookup yields CDR1 MNHNS and CDR2 SASEGT. The CDR3 spans 16 residues.

This clone was detected only a few times. The chain recombines TRBV5-1 with TRBJ1-5; D gene unclear. Trimming took 10 bases from V and 5 from J, leaving 10 bases between them. The CDR3 is 11 residues long. Germline assignment: CDR1 SGHRS and CDR2 YFSETQ. The CDR3 loop reads CAFDYYQPQHF. As DNA, the CDR3 is TGCGCCTTTGACTATTATCAGCCCCAGCATTTT.

The chain couples TRBV27 to TRBJ2-2; D remains ambiguous. The CDR3 loop spans 15 amino acids. V gave up 3 bases and J gave up 6 bases, with 14 bases separating them. CDR1 and CDR2 (germline): MNHEY, SMNVEV (reference sequence). This chain's CDR3 is CASSFTNTRAGELFF. The CDR3, as DNA: TGTGCCAGCAGTTTCACTAATACCAGAGCCGGGGAGCTGTTTTTT.

The chain carries TRBV30 and TRBJ1-5; D possibly corresponds to TRBD1 (5 bases). V was cut by 4 bases and J by 6 bases, with 10 bases left in between. Per germline, CDR1 GTSNPN and CDR2 SVGIG (reference sequence). This CDR3 is built from 12 residues. In nucleotides, the CDR3 is TGTGCCTGGATGGGGGTTTGTCAGCCCCAGCATTTT. This translates into CAWMGVCQPQHF.

This clone turned up a few times. CDR3 in amino acids: CASSEALGGNTIYF. CDR3 coding DNA: TGTGCCAGCAGTGAAGCGCTGGGAGGAAACACCATATATTTT. V gene TRBV6-1 combines with J gene TRBJ1-3, with no clear D. Germline V gives CDR1 MNHNS, CDR2 SASEGT. CDR3 length: 14 amino acids. V lost 0 bases to trimming and J lost 4 bases, with 7 bases between them.

The J gene is TRBJ1-3, the V gene TRBV7-6; maybe TRBD1 (6 bases). CDR1 is SGHVS, CDR2 FNYEAQ, per germline. The CDR3 totals 14 residues. V lost 4 bases, J lost 1 base, and 8 bases lay in between. The DNA for the CDR3 is TGTGCCAGCAGCTCCGGGACATCTGGAAACACCATATATTTT. This sequence encodes CASSSGTSGNTIYF.

The chain links TRBV18 to TRBJ1-2; D is unclear. Germline CDR1 reads KGHSH; CDR2 reads LQKENI. This CDR3 has 15 residues. The V end was cut by 2 bases, the J end by 2 bases, with 12 bases between. The CDR3 bases are TGTGCCAGCTCACCAACCCGCAACAACAACTATGGCTACACCTTC. Translated: CASSPTRNNNYGYTF.

CDR3 nucleotides: TGTGCCAGTACCGGGACAGGGGACGGAACTGAAGCTTTCTTT. As protein: CASTGTGDGTEAFF. This chain uses TRBV19 with TRBJ1-1; 10 bases fit TRBD1. The CDR3 is 14 amino acids. Unmatched junction bases numbered 7, after V lost 7 bases and J lost 5 bases. The germline gives CDR1 LNHDA, CDR2 SQIVND (reference sequence). Filled out from reference TRBV19 and TRBJ1-1, the complete variable domain reads DGGITQSPKYLFRKEGQNVTLSCEQNLNHDAMYWYRQDPGQGLRLIYYSQIVNDFQKGDIAEGYSVSREKKESFPLTVTSAQKNPTAFYLCASTGTGDGTEAFFGQGTRLTVV.

The CDR3 bases are TGTGCCAGCAGTCGACTCGGGACAGGGCGCGAGCAGTACTTC. Residues: CASSRLGTGREQYF. The chain employs TRBV13 and TRBJ2-7; 9 bases fit TRBD1. Trimming removed 6 bases from V and 6 bases from J; junction bases left unmatched: 9. The CDR3 sequence is 14 residues long. CDR1 is PRHDT, CDR2 FYEKMQ, per germline (reference sequence).

The chain has TRBV7-9 and TRBJ2-5; D not certain. The germline V gene has CDR1 SEHNR and CDR2 FQNEAQ (reference sequence). Between the trimmed V and J ends, which lost 2 bases and 4 bases, there was a span of 8 bases. The CDR3 is 13 residues long. CDR3 DNA: TGTGCCAGCAGCTTACTCAGTGGAGAGACCCAGTACTTC. Translation gives CASSLLSGETQYF.